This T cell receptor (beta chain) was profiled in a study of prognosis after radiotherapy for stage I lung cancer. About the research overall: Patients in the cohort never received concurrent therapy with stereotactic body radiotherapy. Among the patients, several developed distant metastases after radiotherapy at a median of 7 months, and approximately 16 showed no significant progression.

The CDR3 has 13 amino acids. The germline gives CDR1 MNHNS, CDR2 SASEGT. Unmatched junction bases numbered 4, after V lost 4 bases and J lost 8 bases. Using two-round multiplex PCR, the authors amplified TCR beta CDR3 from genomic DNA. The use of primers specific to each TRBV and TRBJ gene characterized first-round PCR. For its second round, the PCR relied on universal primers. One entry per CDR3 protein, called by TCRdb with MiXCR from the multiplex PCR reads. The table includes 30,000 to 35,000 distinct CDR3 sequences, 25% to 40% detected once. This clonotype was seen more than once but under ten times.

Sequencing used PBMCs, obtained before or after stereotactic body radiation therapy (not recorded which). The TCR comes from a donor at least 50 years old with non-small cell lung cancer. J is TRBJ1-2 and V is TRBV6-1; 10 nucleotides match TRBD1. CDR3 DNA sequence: TGTGCCAGCAGTGCTGACAGGGGGCGCGGCTACACCTTC. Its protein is CASSADRGRGYTF.